A single sample gave rise to the 11 T cell receptor beta chains below, sequenced in a study of control samples from healthy donors and cancer patients. Method: immunoSEQ multiplex PCR; TCRdb's copy keeps in-frame clones and lacks some. The table shows fewer than 200,000 clones, with roughly 95% occurring only once. Source material: blood. These TCRs come from a woman in her sixties in good health.

The CDR3 sequence: CASSVARGGNYGYTF. For the CDR3, the DNA is TGTGCCAGCAGCGTAGCTCGTGGGGGGAACTATGGCTACACCTTC. The chain links TRBV9 to TRBJ1-2; maybe TRBD1 (5 bases). The germline CDR1 and CDR2 sequences are SGDLS and YYNGEE. V was pared by 0 bases and J by 2 bases, with 11 bases between. This CDR3 region has 15 residues.

This clone was seen just once. V gene TRBV10-3 combines with J gene TRBJ1-2; 10 bases fit TRBD1. The V gene's germline CDR1 is ENHRY and CDR2 SYGVKD. With 6 bases clipped from V and 7 bases from J, the junction kept 5 bases outside the gene matches. This CDR3 region has 13 residues. The CDR3 DNA sequence: TGTGCCATCAGCCTGACAGGGGGCGGTGGCTACACCTTC. Protein product: CAISLTGGGGYTF.

The chain couples TRBV12-5 to TRBJ1-2; no firm D call. Per germline, CDR1 LGHNT and CDR2 FRNRAP. V lost 3 bases and J lost 7, with 24 bases in between. CDR3 size: 17 residues. The CDR3 DNA is TGTGCTAGTGGTTTAGATCCCGGACGAATTTCAACGCTTGGCTACACCTTC. It specifies CASGLDPGRISTLGYTF.

This clone came up once. V and J are TRBV6-5 and TRBJ1-2; the D gene is possibly TRBD1 (5 bases). The germline V and J ends were trimmed by 8 bases and 4 bases, with 11 bases remaining between them. Germline V gives CDR1 MNHEY, CDR2 SVGAGI. This CDR3 spans 12 amino acids. The CDR3 DNA is TGTGCCAGCGGGGGTGGCGGCTATGGCTACACCTTC. It yields the protein CASGGGGYGYTF.

This sequence joins TRBV9 and TRBJ1-2; possible D gene TRBD1, 6 bases. Trimming cost V 3 bases and J 8 bases, with 14 bases left between them. CDR3 length: 13 residues. CDR1 and CDR2 from the germline V gene are SGDLS and YYNGEE. The CDR3 region has the DNA TGTGCCAGCAGCGCCCCTCAGGGGCGCGGCTACACCTTC. Translated, it gives CASSAPQGRGYTF.

The chain carries TRBV6-2 or TRBV6-3 and TRBJ1-3, with TRBD1 identical over 9 bases. Germline V gives CDR1 MNHEY, CDR2 SVGEGT. V lost 6 bases and J lost 2; bases outside the gene matches: 5. CDR3 length equals 15 residues. This CDR3 reads CASSRGQGTGNTIYF. The CDR3, as DNA: TGTGCCAGCAGCCGCGGACAGGGGACTGGAAACACCATATATTTT.

The rearrangement links TRBV11-3 to TRBJ2-2, with 9 bases aligning to TRBD2. V lost 2 bases and J lost 8; bases outside the gene matches: 3. Germline V gene sequence: CDR1 SGHNT, CDR2 YENEEA. The CDR3 totals 14 residues. Here the CDR3 DNA reads TGTGCCAGCAGCTTACGAGCGGGAGGAGGGGAGCTGTTTTTT. Amino acids: CASSLRAGGGELFF.

The chain uses TRBV6-6 and TRBJ1-4; a possible D gene is TRBD1 (6 bases). The CDR3 runs 16 residues. V was pared by 0 bases and J by 8 bases, with 16 bases between. CDR1 is MNHNY and CDR2 is SVGAGI in the germline V gene (reference sequence). Here the CDR3 DNA reads TGTGCCAGCAGTTACTCGGTTATACAGGGCCGGGAAAAACTGTTTTTT. Its translation is CASSYSVIQGREKLFF.

This sequence joins TRBV7-2 and TRBJ1-1; D call uncertain. Germline CDR1 reads SGHTA; CDR2 reads FQGNSA. V lost 1 base to trimming and J lost 1 base, with 4 bases between them. The CDR3 has 13 amino acids. CDR3 coding DNA: TGTGCCAGCAGCTTAGTGGGGAACACTGAAGCTTTCTTT. This translates into CASSLVGNTEAFF.

The chain recombines TRBV2 with TRBJ2-2, with 8 bases lining up with TRBD1. The CDR3 has 15 amino acids. The V segment lost 7 bases and the J segment 2 bases; nucleotides outside the gene matches: 6. The germline V gene encodes CDR1 SNHLY and CDR2 FYNNEI. The CDR3 DNA is TGTGCCAGCACTCCCGGGACAGGTAACACCGGGGAGCTGTTTTTT. Its translation is CASTPGTGNTGELFF.

This chain joins TRBV27 and TRBJ1-6; 7 bases are a match to TRBD1. Germline values: CDR1 MNHEY, CDR2 SMNVEV (reference sequence). CDR3 size: 16 residues. Trimming at V came to 9 bases and at J to 7 bases, leaving 15 bases not matched to a gene. In DNA, the CDR3 is TGTGCCAGGCGCGACTGGGGGGACAGCGGGAATTCACCCCTCCACTTT. It is translated as CARRDWGDSGNSPLHF.